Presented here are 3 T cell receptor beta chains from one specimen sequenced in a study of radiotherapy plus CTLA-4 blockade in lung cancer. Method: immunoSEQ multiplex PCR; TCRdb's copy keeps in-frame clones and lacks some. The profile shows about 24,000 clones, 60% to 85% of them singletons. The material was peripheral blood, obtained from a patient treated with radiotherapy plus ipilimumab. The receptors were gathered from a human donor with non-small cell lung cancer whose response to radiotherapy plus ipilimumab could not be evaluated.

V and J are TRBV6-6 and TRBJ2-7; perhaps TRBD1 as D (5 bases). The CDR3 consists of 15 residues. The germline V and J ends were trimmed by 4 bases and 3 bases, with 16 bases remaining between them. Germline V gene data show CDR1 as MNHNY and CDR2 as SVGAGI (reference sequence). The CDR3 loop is CASSSSWTNRYEQYF. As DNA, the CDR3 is TGTGCCAGCAGTTCTTCTTGGACAAACCGCTACGAGCAGTACTTC.

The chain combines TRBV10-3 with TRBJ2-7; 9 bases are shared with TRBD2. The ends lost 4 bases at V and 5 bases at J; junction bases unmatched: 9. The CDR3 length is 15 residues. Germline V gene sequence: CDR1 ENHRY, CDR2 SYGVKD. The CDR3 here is CAISALGGRDDEQYF. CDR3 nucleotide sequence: TGTGCCATCAGTGCACTGGGCGGGAGGGATGACGAGCAGTACTTC.

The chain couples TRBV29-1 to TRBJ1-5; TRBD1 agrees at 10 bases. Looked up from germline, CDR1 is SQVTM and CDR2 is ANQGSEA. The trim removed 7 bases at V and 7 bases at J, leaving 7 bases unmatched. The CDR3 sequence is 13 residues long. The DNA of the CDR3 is TGCAGCGCCTGGACAGGGGGTGGGCAGCCCCAGCATTTT. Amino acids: CSAWTGGGQPQHF.